These 21 T cell receptor beta chains share one sample of origin, sequenced in a study of T-cell memory formation after mild COVID-19. TCRdb reprocessed the 5' RACE reads via MiXCR and lists one record per CDR3 protein. The sample lists 150,000 to 200,000 distinct CDR3 sequences, 11% occurring once. The sequenced material came from PBMCs or a T cell subset sorted from them (not recorded which). The receptors were gathered from a young man who had mild COVID-19 (a few samples of this study predate the infection). Cell type and time point are not known.

Note on this clonotype: This may arise from a read error, as a much more abundant clone is one base away. V is TRBV7-2 and J is TRBJ1-2; 8 nucleotides line up with TRBD1. The CDR3 loop spans 13 amino acids. Trimming removed 5 bases from V and 4 bases from J; junction bases left unmatched: 3. The germline CDR1 and CDR2 sequences are SGHTA and FQGNSA. CDR3 sequence: CASSRTGPYGYTF. The DNA of the CDR3 is TGTGCCAGCAGCCGGACAGGGCCCTATGGCTACACCTTC.

This clonotype was seen a few times. The CDR3 DNA follows: TGTGCCAGCACTATCGGGGACACAGATACGCAGTATTTT. As protein: CASTIGDTDTQYF. The chain uses TRBV12-3 or TRBV12-4 and TRBJ2-3, with D possibly TRBD2 on 5 matching bases. V was clipped by 7 bases and J by 2 bases, with 10 bases between them. The CDR3 loop spans 13 amino acids.

This clonotype was counted a few times. The chain joins TRBV7-2 to TRBJ1-4; D is possibly TRBD1 (5 bases). Germline V gives CDR1 SGHTA, CDR2 FQGNSA. Trimming took 2 bases from V and 6 from J, leaving 16 bases between them. CDR3 size: 16 residues. The CDR3 spells CASSLYTGGMDEKLFF. DNA of the CDR3: TGTGCCAGCAGCTTATACACAGGTGGGATGGATGAAAAACTGTTTTTT.

This clonotype was seen many times. The V and J genes are TRBV5-1 and TRBJ2-1, with 10 bases lining up with TRBD2. Germline V gives CDR1 SGHRS, CDR2 YFSETQ. J was trimmed by 6 bases and V by 0 bases; bases with no gene match: 3. This CDR3 has 15 amino acids. CDR3 nucleotide sequence: TGCGCCAGCAGCTTGGCCCTAGCGGGGGCCAATGAGCAGTTCTTC. It encodes CASSLALAGANEQFF. The complete variable domain, with remaining parts taken from reference TRBV5-1 and TRBJ2-1, reads KAGVTQTPRYLIKTRGQQVTLSCSPISGHRSVSWYQQTPGQGLQFLFEYFSETQRNKGNFPGRFSGRQFSNSRSEMNVSTLELGDSALYLCASSLALAGANEQFFGPGTRLTVL.

As DNA, the CDR3 is TGTGCCAGCAGTTTTTCAGGATTGGGCTCCTACAATGAGCAGTTCTTC. It translates to CASSFSGLGSYNEQFF. The chain carries TRBV28 and TRBJ2-1, with no clear D. Trimming pared 3 bases from V and 0 bases from J, leaving 12 bases between. The CDR3 loop spans 16 amino acids. Germline CDR1 and CDR2: MDHEN and SYDVKM.

The rearrangement links TRBV7-2 to TRBJ1-2; D is uncertain. V was clipped by 5 bases and J by 1 base, with 20 bases between them. The CDR3 is 17 residues long. Germline V gives CDR1 SGHTA, CDR2 FQGNSA. CDR3 in DNA: TGTGCCAGCAGCCGCGACACGACCGCGAATTTTAACTATGGCTACACCTTC. Its translation is CASSRDTTANFNYGYTF.

This chain uses TRBV24-1 with TRBJ2-3, with 7 bases that match TRBD2. The CDR3 totals 16 residues. The junction had 3 bases not matched to a gene; V was cut back by 0 bases and J by 1 base. The germline gives CDR1 KGHDR, CDR2 SFDVKD. CDR3 loop: CATSDLAGEGTDTQYF. For the CDR3, the DNA is TGTGCCACCAGTGATTTGGCGGGGGAGGGCACAGATACGCAGTATTTT.

CDR3 bases: TGTGCCAGCAGCGTAGGTCAACAGGGGGTCGGAGAGACCCAGTACTTC. Protein product: CASSVGQQGVGETQYF. The chain has TRBV9 and TRBJ2-5; 8 bases match TRBD1. Germline V lookup: CDR1 SGDLS, CDR2 YYNGEE. Trimming cost V 0 bases and J 4 bases; bases outside gene matches: 8. This CDR3 is 16 amino acids long. Filled out from reference TRBV9 and TRBJ2-5, the complete variable domain reads DSGVTQTPKHLITATGQRVTLRCSPRSGDLSVYWYQQSLDQGLQFLIQYYNGEERAKGNILERFSAQQFPDLHSELNLSSLELGDSALYFCASSVGQQGVGETQYFGPGTRLLVL.

This clonotype was observed at least ten times. Written as DNA, the CDR3 is TGTGCCAGCAGTCTCTCTAGCATCCGGGCCAACGTCCTGACTTTC. This sequence encodes CASSLSSIRANVLTF. V usage is TRBV11-1 and J usage is TRBJ2-6; maybe TRBD2 (5 bases). V lost 6 bases, J lost 5 bases, and 14 bases lay in between. Per the germline V gene, CDR1 is SGHAT and CDR2 is FQDESV (reference sequence). CDR3 length equals 15 residues.

This clonotype was seen a few times. The J gene is TRBJ2-2, the V gene TRBV11-3; D possibly corresponds to TRBD2 (5 bases). This CDR3 region has 14 residues. Looked up from germline, CDR1 is SGHNT and CDR2 is YENEEA. DNA of the CDR3: TGTGCTAGGGTGAGGATCGGGGACACCGGGGAGCTGTTTTTT. Its translation is CARVRIGDTGELFF.

This clonotype was counted many times. The chain employs TRBV3-1 and TRBJ2-5, with D hard to call. The CDR3 consists of 15 residues. Per the germline V gene, CDR1 is LGHDT and CDR2 is YNNKEL (reference sequence). The V and J ends lost 4 bases and 0 bases respectively, with 12 bases between them. CDR3 protein: CASSPLARYQETQYF. CDR3 coding DNA: TGTGCCAGCAGCCCGTTGGCGAGGTACCAAGAGACCCAGTACTTC.

The rearrangement uses TRBV5-6 and TRBJ2-2, with a tentative D call TRBD1 (5 bases). Per the germline V gene, CDR1 is SGHDT and CDR2 is YYEEEE. This CDR3 is 16 amino acids long. V was clipped by 4 bases and J by 4 bases, with 17 bases between them. The DNA for the CDR3 is TGTGCCAGCAGCCTCTTTCGGCAGGGTGGCACCGGGGAGCTGTTTTTT. Encoded protein: CASSLFRQGGTGELFF.

The chain has TRBV6-2 or TRBV6-3 and TRBJ2-5; TRBD2 matches at 10 bases. CDR1 MNHEY and CDR2 SVGEGT come from the germline V gene. The V gene end was trimmed by 6 bases and the J gene end by 1 base; junction bases not matched to a gene: 5. CDR3 size: 15 residues. The CDR3 region is CASRGRTSGQETQYF. The CDR3 DNA is TGTGCCAGCAGGGGACGGACTAGCGGCCAAGAGACCCAGTACTTC.

The V call is TRBV5-1, the J call TRBJ1-1; D not certain. Germline V gene data show CDR1 as SGHRS and CDR2 as YFSETQ. V was pared by 2 bases and J by 1 base, with 15 bases between. CDR3 length equals 16 residues. CDR3 DNA sequence: TGCGCCAGCAGCTTCGAAGCTCGCGTGAGGAACACTGAAGCTTTCTTT. Its translation: CASSFEARVRNTEAFF. Supplemented by reference TRBV5-1 and TRBJ1-1, the full variable domain reads KAGVTQTPRYLIKTRGQQVTLSCSPISGHRSVSWYQQTPGQGLQFLFEYFSETQRNKGNFPGRFSGRQFSNSRSEMNVSTLELGDSALYLCASSFEARVRNTEAFFGQGTRLTVV.

This clonotype has just one count. The chain carries TRBV4-3 and TRBJ2-3, with 8 bases lining up with TRBD1. V lost 4 bases and J lost 4; bases outside the gene matches: 7. The germline V gene has CDR1 LGHNA and CDR2 YSLEER. CDR3 size: 15 residues. The CDR3 region is CASSPRTGRPDTQYF. The CDR3 nucleotides read TGCGCCAGCAGCCCCCGGACAGGGAGACCAGATACGCAGTATTTT.

This clonotype has more than one count but fewer than ten. The genes are TRBV19 and TRBJ1-1; possibly TRBD1 for D (6 bases). Looked up from germline, CDR1 is LNHDA and CDR2 is SQIVND (reference sequence). Trimming removed 8 bases from V and 4 bases from J, with 14 bases in between. This CDR3 region has 13 residues. The CDR3 reads CASSTGAVTEAFF. In DNA, the CDR3 is TGTGCCAGTTCGACGGGGGCGGTCACTGAAGCTTTCTTT.

This clonotype was counted a few times. The rearrangement uses TRBV5-4 and TRBJ2-5, with D possibly TRBD1 on 6 matching bases. V dropped 0 bases and J dropped 4 bases, with 10 bases sitting between them. The V gene's germline CDR1 is SGHNT and CDR2 YYREEE (reference sequence). There are 14 residues in the CDR3. This CDR3 is CASSLDRVVETQYF. In DNA form, the CDR3 reads TGTGCCAGCAGCTTGGACAGGGTCGTAGAGACCCAGTACTTC.

At least ten counts were recorded for this clonotype. The genes are TRBV7-2 and TRBJ2-1, with 9 bases aligning to TRBD2. Trimming took 0 bases from V and 11 from J; bases not matched to a gene: 14. CDR3 length: 17 amino acids. The germline CDR1 and CDR2 sequences are SGHTA and FQGNSA. The DNA for the CDR3 is TGTGCCAGCAGCTTAGCGCTTGGCGGGGGGGCGGGGAGGAAGCAGTTCTTC. It encodes CASSLALGGGAGRKQFF.

The V and J genes are TRBV4-1 and TRBJ1-2; D is ambiguous. Germline values: CDR1 MGHRA, CDR2 YSYEKL. Trimming took off 0 bases at V and 5 bases at J, with 13 bases between the two ends. This CDR3 comprises 15 residues. The CDR3 loop is CASSQDYGQLYGYTF. CDR3 coding DNA: TGCGCCAGCAGCCAAGATTACGGGCAGTTATATGGCTACACCTTC.

The table lists this clonotype with many counts. The chain is built from TRBV5-1 and TRBJ1-1, with D perhaps matching TRBD1 (5 bases). The CDR3 has 15 residues. V lost 3 bases and J 4 bases, leaving 16 bases between the germline ends. Germline-derived CDR1 and CDR2 are SGHRS and YFSETQ. CDR3 in amino acids: CASSSLGVEGTEAFF. The CDR3 coding sequence is TGCGCCAGCAGCTCGTTGGGGGTCGAGGGCACTGAAGCTTTCTTT.

In this sample, this clonotype turned up a few times. V is TRBV18 and J is TRBJ2-5; 7 bases are a match to TRBD2. The germline CDR1 and CDR2 sequences are KGHSH and LQKENI. This CDR3 has 16 residues. The V segment lost 0 bases and the J segment 5 bases; nucleotides outside the gene matches: 9. In DNA form, the CDR3 reads TGTGCCAGCTCACCACCGCGGGGGTCGGTTACGGAGACCCAGTACTTC. Encoded protein: CASSPPRGSVTETQYF.